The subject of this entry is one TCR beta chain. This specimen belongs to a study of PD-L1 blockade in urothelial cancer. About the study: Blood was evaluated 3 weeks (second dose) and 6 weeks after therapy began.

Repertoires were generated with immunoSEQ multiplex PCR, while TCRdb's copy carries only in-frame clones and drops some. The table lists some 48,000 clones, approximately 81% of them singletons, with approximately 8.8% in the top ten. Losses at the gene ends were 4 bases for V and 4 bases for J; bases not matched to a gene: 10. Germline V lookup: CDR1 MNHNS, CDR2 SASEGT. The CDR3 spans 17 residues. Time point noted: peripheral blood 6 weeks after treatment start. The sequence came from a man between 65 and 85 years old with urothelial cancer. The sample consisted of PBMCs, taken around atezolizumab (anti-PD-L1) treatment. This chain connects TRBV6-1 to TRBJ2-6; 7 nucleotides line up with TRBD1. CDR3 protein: CASSAGQRPPGANVLTF. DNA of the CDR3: TGTGCCAGCAGTGCGGGACAGAGACCCCCCGGGGCCAACGTCCTGACTTTC.